These T cell receptor beta chains were read from a single sample in a study of blood T cell repertoires in COVID-19. Sequencing used immunoSEQ multiplex PCR; TCRdb keeps in-frame clones, though not all of them. The sample shows 190,000 or so clones, almost 85% of them seen only once. Sequences were obtained from peripheral blood. These receptors all come from a human donor with acute or convalescent COVID-19. The donor label of this sample is uncertain. Both conserved end residues are part of each CDR3. D genes are given only for firm matches. Expanded clones get a size class; other rows say once, few or many, or leave the size out.

TRBJ1-2 TRBV7-9 - - CASSLGGSQSLRGGYTF TGTGCCAGCAGCTTAGGGGGAAGCCAGAGCTTGAGAGGGGGCTACACCTTC
TRBJ2-3 TRBV13 few TRBD2 CASRRLAGVEDTQYF TGTGCCAGCAGGCGGCTAGCGGGAGTAGAGGATACGCAGTATTTT
TRBJ2-3 TRBV5-1 - TRBD2 CASSRTGGDSTDTQYF TGCGCCAGCAGCAGGACTGGGGGGGACAGCACAGATACGCAGTATTTT
TRBJ2-1 TRBV12-3/TRBV12-4 - - CASRDGGMLEQFF TGTGCCAGTAGGGACGGCGGGATGCTTGAGCAGTTCTTC
TRBJ2-3 TRBV15 - TRBD2 CATSRDLAGGDTQYF TGTGCCACCAGCAGAGATCTAGCGGGAGGGGATACGCAGTATTTT
TRBJ2-7 TRBV30 - TRBD1 CAWSRDRDEQYF TGTGCCTGGAGTAGGGACAGGGACGAGCAGTACTTC
TRBJ1-1 TRBV6-5 - TRBD1 CASSPPTGAGTEAFF TGTGCCAGCAGTCCCCCGACAGGGGCTGGCACTGAAGCTTTCTTT
TRBJ2-5 TRBV21-1 - - CASSKIGRGGGETQYF TGTGCCAGCAGCAAAATAGGGCGGGGTGGGGGAGAGACCCAGTACTTC
TRBJ2-7 TRBV5-6 - - CVSSLTSYEQYF TGTGTCAGCAGCTTGACGAGCTACGAGCAGTACTTC
TRBJ2-2 TRBV6-5 - - CASSSRGKTGELFF TGTGCCAGCAGTTCAAGGGGCAAGACCGGGGAGCTGTTTTTT
TRBJ2-1 TRBV5-4 - TRBD2 CASSLGLAEIYNEQFF TGTGCCAGCAGCTTGGGACTAGCGGAGATCTACAATGAGCAGTTCTTC
TRBJ2-3 TRBV18 - - CASSPPSPADTQYF TGTGCCAGCTCACCTCCTAGCCCGGCAGATACGCAGTATTTT
TRBJ1-1 TRBV7-8 - - CASSLGGGEAFF TGTGCCAGCAGCCTGGGGGGTGGTGAAGCTTTCTTT
TRBJ1-6 TRBV29-1 - - CSVAPGVNSPLHF TGCAGCGTAGCCCCGGGGGTTAATTCACCCCTCCACTTT
TRBJ1-5 TRBV12-3/TRBV12-4 - - CANSFLSNQPQHF TGTGCCAACAGTTTCCTGAGCAATCAGCCCCAGCATTTT
TRBJ2-7 TRBV27 - TRBD1 CASSPYRDRVHEQYF TGTGCCAGCAGTCCATACCGGGACAGGGTCCACGAGCAGTACTTC
TRBJ2-1 TRBV6-5 once TRBD2 CASQMGTSLSEQFF TGTGCCAGCCAAATGGGGACTAGCCTGAGTGAGCAGTTCTTC
TRBJ1-3 TRBV19 - - CASSIGPMSSGNTIYF TGTGCCAGTAGTATCGGTCCGATGAGCTCTGGAAACACCATATATTTT
TRBJ1-2 TRBV7-9 few - CASSLAEGIIGYTF TGTGCCAGCAGCTTAGCGGAGGGGATTATTGGCTACACCTTC
TRBJ1-2 TRBV7-2 - TRBD1 CASRGTGPTGYTF TGTGCCAGCAGGGGGACAGGGCCCACTGGCTACACCTTC
TRBJ2-7 TRBV27 few TRBD2 CASSLSREKNEQYF TGTGCCAGCAGTTTATCGCGGGAGAAGAACGAGCAGTACTTC
TRBJ2-5 TRBV5-1 - TRBD1 CASSAQGDQETQYF TGCGCCAGCAGCGCACAGGGGGATCAAGAGACCCAGTACTTC
TRBJ2-1 TRBV7-8 - TRBD2 CASSRTSGSSYNEQFF TGTGCCAGCAGCCGGACTAGCGGGAGCTCCTACAATGAGCAGTTCTTC
TRBJ2-7 TRBV19 - TRBD2 CASSPGAGEGSYEQYF TGTGCCAGTAGCCCCGGTGCGGGAGAGGGGTCCTACGAGCAGTACTTC
TRBJ2-1 TRBV6-1 - TRBD2 CASSEGPGGLYEQFF TGTGCCAGCAGTGAAGGACCGGGAGGACTATATGAGCAGTTCTTC
TRBJ1-1 TRBV18 - - CASSQTANTEAFF TGTGCCAGCTCACAGACAGCGAACACTGAAGCTTTCTTT
TRBJ2-3 TRBV5-1 - - CASSFGFSLSADTQYF TGCGCCAGCAGCTTTGGCTTCTCGTTGTCCGCAGATACGCAGTATTTT
TRBJ1-2 TRBV19 - TRBD1 CASSRTGDRYGYTF TGTGCCAGTAGTAGGACAGGGGATCGCTATGGCTACACCTTC
TRBJ2-1 TRBV4-3 once TRBD2 CASSQGISTSSGGQFF TGCGCCAGCAGCCAAGGAATTTCTACCTCAAGCGGGGGGCAGTTCTTC
TRBJ2-1 TRBV2 - TRBD1 CASSETTGRHEQFF TGTGCCAGCAGTGAAACGACAGGGCGCCATGAGCAGTTCTTC
TRBJ1-4 TRBV5-6 - - CASSLGGRINEKLFF TGTGCCAGCAGCTTGGGGGGCAGGATTAATGAAAAACTGTTTTTT
TRBJ2-3 TRBV6-6 - TRBD2 CASSHASGSTDTQYF TGTGCCAGCAGCCACGCTAGCGGGAGCACAGATACGCAGTATTTT
TRBJ1-4 TRBV29-1 - TRBD1 CSATRGQGNEKLFF TGCAGCGCTACGAGGGGACAGGGGAATGAAAAACTGTTTTTT
TRBJ1-1 TRBV7-9 - TRBD1 CASSLGQGADPSEAFF TGTGCCAGCAGCTTAGGACAGGGGGCTGACCCTTCTGAAGCTTTCTTT
TRBJ2-1 TRBV7-3 - TRBD1 CASSYRDSHEQFF TGTGCCAGCAGCTACCGGGACAGCCATGAGCAGTTCTTC
TRBJ2-1 TRBV10-3 - TRBD2 CASQLAGGLDEQFF TGTGCCAGTCAACTAGCGGGAGGGCTCGATGAGCAGTTCTTC
TRBJ1-1 TRBV5-1 - - CASSLVPLRALNTEAFF TGCGCCAGCAGCTTGGTCCCCCTCAGGGCTCTCAACACTGAAGCTTTCTTT
TRBJ2-1 TRBV29-1 once TRBD2 CSVEGTSGISSYNEQFF TGCAGCGTTGAAGGAACTAGCGGCATCTCATCCTACAATGAGCAGTTCTTC
TRBJ1-2 TRBV5-5 once TRBD1 CASSFTTGGSYGYTF TGTGCCAGCAGCTTCACCACAGGGGGCAGTTATGGCTACACCTTC
TRBJ1-1 TRBV29-1 few TRBD1 CSVEARTGATFF TGCAGCGTTGAAGCCCGGACAGGGGCAACTTTCTTT